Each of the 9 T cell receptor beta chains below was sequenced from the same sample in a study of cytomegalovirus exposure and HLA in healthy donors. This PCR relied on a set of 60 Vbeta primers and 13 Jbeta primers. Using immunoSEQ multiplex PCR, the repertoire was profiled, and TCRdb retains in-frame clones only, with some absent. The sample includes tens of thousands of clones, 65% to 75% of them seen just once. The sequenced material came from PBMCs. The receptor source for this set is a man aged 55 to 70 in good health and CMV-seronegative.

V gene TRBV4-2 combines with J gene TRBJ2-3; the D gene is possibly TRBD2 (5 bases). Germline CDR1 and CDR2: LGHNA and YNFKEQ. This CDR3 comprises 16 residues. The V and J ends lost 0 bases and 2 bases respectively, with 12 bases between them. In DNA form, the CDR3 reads TGTGCCAGCAGCCAAGAGGGAGCGGACCACACAGATACGCAGTATTTT. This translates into CASSQEGADHTDTQYF.

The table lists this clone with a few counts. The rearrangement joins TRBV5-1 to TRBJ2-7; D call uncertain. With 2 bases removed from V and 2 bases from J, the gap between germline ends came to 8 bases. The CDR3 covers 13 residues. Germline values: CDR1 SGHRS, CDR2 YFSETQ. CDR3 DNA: TGCGCCAGCAGCTTAGGAGAGGCCTACGAGCAGTACTTC. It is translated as CASSLGEAYEQYF.

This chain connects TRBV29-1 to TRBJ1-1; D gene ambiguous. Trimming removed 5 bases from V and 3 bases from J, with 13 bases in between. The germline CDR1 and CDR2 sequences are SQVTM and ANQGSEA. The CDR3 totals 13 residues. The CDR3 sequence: CSVSGVADTEAFF. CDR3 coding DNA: TGCAGCGTTTCCGGGGTAGCTGACACTGAAGCTTTCTTT.

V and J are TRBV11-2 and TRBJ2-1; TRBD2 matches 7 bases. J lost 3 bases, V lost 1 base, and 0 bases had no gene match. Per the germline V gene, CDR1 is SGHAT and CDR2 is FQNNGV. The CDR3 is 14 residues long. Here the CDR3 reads CASSLAGGYNEQFF. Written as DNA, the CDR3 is TGTGCCAGCAGCTTAGCGGGGGGCTACAATGAGCAGTTCTTC.

Here the CDR3 DNA reads TGTACTAGCAGCGTCGGCCCCTCTAGCGGGGGCCCAGATACGCAGTATTTT. It is translated as CTSSVGPSSGGPDTQYF. The genes are TRBV7-7 and TRBJ2-3; 10 nucleotides align to TRBD2. The CDR3 loop spans 17 amino acids. Germline V gene data show CDR1 as SSHAT and CDR2 as FNYEAQ (reference sequence).

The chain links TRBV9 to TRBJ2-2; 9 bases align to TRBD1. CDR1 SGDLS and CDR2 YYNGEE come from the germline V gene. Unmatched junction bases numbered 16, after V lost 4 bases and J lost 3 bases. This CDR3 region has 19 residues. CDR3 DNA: TGTGCCAGCAGCCCTGGTTGGGACCCCGGGACAGGGCACACCGGGGAGCTGTTTTTT. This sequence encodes CASSPGWDPGTGHTGELFF. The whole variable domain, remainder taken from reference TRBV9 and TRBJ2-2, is DSGVTQTPKHLITATGQRVTLRCSPRSGDLSVYWYQQSLDQGLQFLIQYYNGEERAKGNILERFSAQQFPDLHSELNLSSLELGDSALYFCASSPGWDPGTGHTGELFFGEGSRLTVL.

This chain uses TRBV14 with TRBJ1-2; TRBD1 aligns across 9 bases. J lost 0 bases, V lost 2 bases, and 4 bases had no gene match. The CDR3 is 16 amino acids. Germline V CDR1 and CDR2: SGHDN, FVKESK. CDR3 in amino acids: CASSQLGQGTNYGYTF. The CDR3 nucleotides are TGTGCCAGCAGCCAACTTGGACAGGGGACTAACTATGGCTACACCTTC.

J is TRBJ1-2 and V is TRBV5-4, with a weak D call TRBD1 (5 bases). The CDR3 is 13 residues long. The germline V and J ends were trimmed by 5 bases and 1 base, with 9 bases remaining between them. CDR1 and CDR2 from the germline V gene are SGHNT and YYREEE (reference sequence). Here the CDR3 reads CASRGGFNYGYTF. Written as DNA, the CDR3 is TGTGCCAGCAGGGGGGGATTTAACTATGGCTACACCTTC.

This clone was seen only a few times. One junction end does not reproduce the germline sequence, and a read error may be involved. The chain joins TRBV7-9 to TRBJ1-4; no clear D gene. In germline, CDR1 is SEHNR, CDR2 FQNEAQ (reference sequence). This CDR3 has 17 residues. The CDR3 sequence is CSSSPLSPHTTNEKLFF. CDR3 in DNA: TGTTCCAGCAGCCCCCTATCCCCCCATACAACTAATGAAAAACTGTTTTTT.